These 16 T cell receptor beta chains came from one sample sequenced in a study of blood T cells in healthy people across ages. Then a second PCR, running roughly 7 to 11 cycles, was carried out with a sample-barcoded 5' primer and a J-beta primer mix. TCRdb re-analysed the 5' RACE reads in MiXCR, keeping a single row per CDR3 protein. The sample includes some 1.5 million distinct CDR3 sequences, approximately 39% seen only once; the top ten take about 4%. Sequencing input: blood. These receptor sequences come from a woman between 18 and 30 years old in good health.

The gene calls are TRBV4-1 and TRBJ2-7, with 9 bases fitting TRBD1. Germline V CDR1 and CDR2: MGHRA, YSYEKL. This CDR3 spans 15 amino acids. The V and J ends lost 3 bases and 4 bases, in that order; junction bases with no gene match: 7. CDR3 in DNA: TGCGCCAGCAGCCACCTGACAGGGGGTAGATACGAGCAGTACTTC. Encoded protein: CASSHLTGGRYEQYF.

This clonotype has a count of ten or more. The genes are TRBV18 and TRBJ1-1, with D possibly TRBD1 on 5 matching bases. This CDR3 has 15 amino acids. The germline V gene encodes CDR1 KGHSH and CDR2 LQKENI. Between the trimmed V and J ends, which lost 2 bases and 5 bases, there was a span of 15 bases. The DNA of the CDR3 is TGTGCCAGCTCACCAATCGGGGCGGTTGGGACTGAAGCTTTCTTT. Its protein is CASSPIGAVGTEAFF.

CDR3 sequence: CASSSGGNIPHF. The CDR3 nucleotides are TGTGCCAGCAGTTCCGGGGGGAATATACCCCACTTT. The rearrangement links TRBV6-5 to TRBJ1-6; maybe TRBD1 (5 bases). V lost 4 bases, J lost 18 bases, and 16 bases lay in between. CDR3 length equals 12 residues. Germline CDR1 reads MNHEY; CDR2 reads SVGAGI.

The CDR3 region is CASSQAHQPQHF. In DNA form, the CDR3 reads TGTGCCAGCAGCCAAGCCCATCAGCCCCAGCATTTT. V and J are TRBV3-1 and TRBJ1-5; no firm D call. Trimming removed 1 base from V and 5 bases from J, with 3 bases in between. The CDR3 has 12 amino acids. Germline-derived CDR1 and CDR2 are LGHDT and YNNKEL (reference sequence). The variable domain in full, completed from reference TRBV3-1 and TRBJ1-5, reads DTAVSQTPKYLVTQMGNDKSIKCEQNLGHDTMYWYKQDSKKFLKIMFSYNNKELIINETVPNRFSPKSPDKAHLNLHINSLELGDSAVYFCASSQAHQPQHFGDGTRLSIL.

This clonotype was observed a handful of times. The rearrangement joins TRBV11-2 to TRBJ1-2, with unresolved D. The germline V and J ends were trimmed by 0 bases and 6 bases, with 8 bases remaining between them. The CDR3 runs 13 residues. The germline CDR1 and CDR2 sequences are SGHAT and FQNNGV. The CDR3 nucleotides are TGTGCCAGCAGCTTAGATGTCGGGGATGGCTACACCTTC. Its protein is CASSLDVGDGYTF. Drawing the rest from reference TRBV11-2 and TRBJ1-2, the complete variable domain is EAGVAQSPRYKIIEKRQSVAFWCNPISGHATLYWYQQILGQGPKLLIQFQNNGVVDDSQLPKDRFSAERLKGVDSTLKIQPAKLEDSAVYLCASSLDVGDGYTFGSGTRLTVV.

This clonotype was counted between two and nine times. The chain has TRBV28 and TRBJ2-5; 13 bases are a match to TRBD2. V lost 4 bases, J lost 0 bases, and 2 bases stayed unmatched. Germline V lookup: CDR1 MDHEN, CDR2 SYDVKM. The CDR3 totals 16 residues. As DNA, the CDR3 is TGTGCCAGCAGTTCGGGACTAGCGGGACACCAAGAGACCCAGTACTTC. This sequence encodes CASSSGLAGHQETQYF.

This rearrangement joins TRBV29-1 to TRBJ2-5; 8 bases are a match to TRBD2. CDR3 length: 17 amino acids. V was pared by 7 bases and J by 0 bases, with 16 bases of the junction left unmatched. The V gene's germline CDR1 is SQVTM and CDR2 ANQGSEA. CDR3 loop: CSGELAGETTYQETQYF. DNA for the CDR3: TGCAGCGGGGAGCTAGCGGGCGAGACAACGTACCAAGAGACCCAGTACTTC. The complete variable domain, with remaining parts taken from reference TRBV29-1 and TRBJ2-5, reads SAVISQKPSRDICQRGTSLTIQCQVDSQVTMMFWYRQQPGQSLTLIATANQGSEATYESGFVIDKFPISRPNLTFSTLTVSNMSPEDSSIYLCSGELAGETTYQETQYFGPGTRLLVL.

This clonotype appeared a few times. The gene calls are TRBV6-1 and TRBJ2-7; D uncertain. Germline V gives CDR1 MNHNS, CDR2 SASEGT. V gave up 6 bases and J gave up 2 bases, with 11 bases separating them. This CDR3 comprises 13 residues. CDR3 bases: TGTGCCAGCAGCCCCTGGACGACCTACGAGCAGTACTTC. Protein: CASSPWTTYEQYF.

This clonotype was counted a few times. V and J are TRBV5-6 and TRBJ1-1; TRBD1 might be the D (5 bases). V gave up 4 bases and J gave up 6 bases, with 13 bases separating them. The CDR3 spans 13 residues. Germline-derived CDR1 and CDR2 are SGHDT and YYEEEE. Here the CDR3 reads CASSPMGVAEAFF. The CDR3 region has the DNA TGTGCCAGCAGCCCCATGGGGGTTGCTGAAGCTTTCTTT.

The CDR3 DNA reads as TGTGCCAGCTCCCGGACAGCCTTTAACTCCTACGAGCAGTACTTC. Translation: CASSRTAFNSYEQYF. This chain connects TRBV9 to TRBJ2-7; maybe TRBD1 (6 bases). Trimming pared 7 bases from V and 0 bases from J, leaving 17 bases between. This CDR3 is 15 amino acids long. In germline, CDR1 is SGDLS, CDR2 YYNGEE.

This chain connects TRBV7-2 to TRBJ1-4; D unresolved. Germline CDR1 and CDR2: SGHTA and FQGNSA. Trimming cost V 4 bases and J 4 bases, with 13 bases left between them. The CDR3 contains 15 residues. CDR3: CASSSGSLSNEKLFF. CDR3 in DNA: TGTGCCAGCAGCTCTGGGTCACTTAGTAATGAAAAACTGTTTTTT.

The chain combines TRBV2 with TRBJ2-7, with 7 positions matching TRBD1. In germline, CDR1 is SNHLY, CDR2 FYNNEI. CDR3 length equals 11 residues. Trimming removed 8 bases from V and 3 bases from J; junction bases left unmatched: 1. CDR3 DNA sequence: TGTGCCAGCTACAGGGGCTACGAGCAGTACTTC. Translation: CASYRGYEQYF.

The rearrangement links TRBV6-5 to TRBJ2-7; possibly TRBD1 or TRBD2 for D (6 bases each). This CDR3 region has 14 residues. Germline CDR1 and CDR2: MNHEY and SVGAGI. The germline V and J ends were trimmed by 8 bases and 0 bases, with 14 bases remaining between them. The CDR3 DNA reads TGTGCCAGCGGAGGGACACCGAGCTCCTACGAGCAGTACTTC. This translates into CASGGTPSSYEQYF.

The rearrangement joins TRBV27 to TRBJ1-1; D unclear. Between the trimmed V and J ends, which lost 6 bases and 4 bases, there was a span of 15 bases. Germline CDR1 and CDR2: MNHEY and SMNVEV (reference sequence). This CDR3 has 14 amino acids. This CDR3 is CASSPTYGRTEAFF. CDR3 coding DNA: TGTGCCAGCAGCCCCACTTATGGTCGCACTGAAGCTTTCTTT.

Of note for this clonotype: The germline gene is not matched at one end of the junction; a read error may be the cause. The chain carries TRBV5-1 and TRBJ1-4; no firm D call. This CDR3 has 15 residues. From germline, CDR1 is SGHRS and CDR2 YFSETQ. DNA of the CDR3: TGCGCCAGCAGCTTGACAAGTACAACTAATGGAAAACTGTTTTTT. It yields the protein CASSLTSTTNGKLFF.

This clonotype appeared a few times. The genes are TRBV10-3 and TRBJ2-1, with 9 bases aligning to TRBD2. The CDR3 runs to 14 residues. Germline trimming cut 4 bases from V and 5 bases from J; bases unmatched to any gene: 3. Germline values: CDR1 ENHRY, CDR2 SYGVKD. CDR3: CAISGGRGNNEQFF. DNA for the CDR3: TGTGCCATCAGTGGCGGGAGGGGGAACAATGAGCAGTTCTTC.